Each of the 26 T cell receptor beta chains below was sequenced from the same sample in a study of identical twins. TCRdb analysed the 5' RACE reads with MiXCR anew, one entry per CDR3 protein. Among some 320,000 distinct CDR3 sequences listed, about 12% were seen once. These data were also reused for a study on yellow fever vaccine responses in identical twins.

Input material: CD8+ T cells sorted from blood. Receptors originate from a woman aged 18-35 years in good health.

The table lists this clonotype with many counts. The J gene is TRBJ2-7, the V gene TRBV12-3 or TRBV12-4, with D maybe TRBD1 (5 bases). V gave up 6 bases and J gave up 1 base, with 16 bases separating them. The CDR3 contains 15 residues. CDR3 DNA sequence: TGTGCCAGCAGACCCAAAGGTGGGGCATCCTACGAGCAGTACTTC. Encoded protein: CASRPKGGASYEQYF.

This clonotype occurred a few times. The rearrangement links TRBV12-3 or TRBV12-4 to TRBJ1-2; D unclear. CDR3 length equals 14 residues. V gave up 4 bases and J gave up 5 bases, with 14 bases separating them. Here the CDR3 reads CASSSEGTWYGYTF. CDR3 coding DNA: TGTGCCAGCAGTTCCGAGGGCACCTGGTATGGCTACACCTTC.

This chain connects TRBV12-3 or TRBV12-4 to TRBJ2-1; 8 bases match TRBD2. With V trimmed by 4 bases and J by 4 bases, 18 bases remained unmatched. The CDR3 is 19 amino acids. CDR3 sequence: CASSSPRVERESTYNEQFF. CDR3 nucleotide sequence: TGTGCCAGCAGTTCCCCCCGGGTGGAGCGGGAGTCAACTTACAATGAGCAGTTCTTC.

This clonotype was seen a handful of times. The chain uses TRBV14 and TRBJ1-1; D remains ambiguous. The V gene lost 1 base and the J gene lost 5 bases, with 11 bases spanning the gap. The CDR3 runs 14 residues. The V gene's germline CDR1 is SGHDN and CDR2 FVKESK. The CDR3 region has the DNA TGTGCCAGCAGCCAAGGAGGGCTCGGGACTGAAGCTTTCTTT. This gives the protein CASSQGGLGTEAFF. Full variable domain (remainder filled in from reference TRBV14 and TRBJ1-1): EAGVTQFPSHSVIEKGQTVTLRCDPISGHDNLYWYRRVMGKEIKFLLHFVKESKQDESGMPNNRFLAERTGGTYSTLKVQPAELEDSGVYFCASSQGGLGTEAFFGQGTRLTVV.

This clonotype was recorded a few times. The rearrangement links TRBV7-9 to TRBJ2-1; 13 nucleotides match TRBD2. The ends lost 6 bases at V and 9 bases at J; junction bases unmatched: 5. This CDR3 is 14 amino acids long. Germline lookup yields CDR1 SEHNR and CDR2 FQNEAQ (reference sequence). The CDR3 nucleotides read TGTGCCAGCAGGACTAGCGGGAGGCACGCTGAGCAGTTCTTC. Amino acid sequence: CASRTSGRHAEQFF.

At least ten counts were recorded for this clonotype. The chain employs TRBV6-1 and TRBJ2-3; weak D call: TRBD1 (5 bases). With 6 bases removed from V and 4 bases from J, the gap between germline ends came to 11 bases. Germline CDR1 MNHNS, CDR2 SASEGT. This CDR3 is 13 amino acids long. As DNA, the CDR3 is TGTGCCAGCAGCCCGCAGGGCCCAGATACGCAGTATTTT. This codes for CASSPQGPDTQYF.

The rearrangement uses TRBV2 and TRBJ2-1, with unresolved D. Germline V lookup: CDR1 SNHLY, CDR2 FYNNEI. The ends were cut back, 6 bases at V and 9 bases at J, with 24 bases in the middle. This CDR3 contains 16 residues. CDR3 loop: CASSLSSPSVDGEQFF. In DNA, the CDR3 is TGTGCCAGCAGCCTAAGCAGTCCCTCCGTGGACGGTGAGCAGTTCTTC.

Only a few counts were recorded for this clonotype. The CDR3 region is CASSPLSFYEQYF. The CDR3 DNA follows: TGTGCCAGCAGCCCTCTGAGCTTCTACGAGCAGTACTTC. This sequence joins TRBV7-9 and TRBJ2-7; D not certain. Trimming removed 5 bases from V and 3 bases from J, with 11 bases in between. The germline V gene encodes CDR1 SEHNR and CDR2 FQNEAQ (reference sequence). This CDR3 spans 13 amino acids.

The rearrangement joins TRBV5-8 to TRBJ2-7; TRBD2 agrees at 9 bases. Germline lookup yields CDR1 SGHTS and CDR2 YDEGEE. Trimming took 4 bases from V and 1 from J; bases not matched to a gene: 6. The CDR3 has 15 residues. The CDR3 here is CASSLSGSLSYEQYF. CDR3 DNA: TGTGCCAGCAGCCTTAGCGGGAGTTTATCCTACGAGCAGTACTTC. Supplemented by reference TRBV5-8 and TRBJ2-7, the full variable domain reads EAGVTQSPTHLIKTRGQQATLRCSPISGHTSVYWYQQALGLGLQFLLWYDEGEERNRGNFPPRFSGRQFPNYSSELNVNALELEDSALYLCASSLSGSLSYEQYFGPGTRLTVT.

The genes are TRBV28 and TRBJ1-5; no definite D call. CDR1 is MDHEN, CDR2 SYDVKM, per germline. This CDR3 is 15 amino acids long. With 3 bases removed from V and 0 bases from J, the gap between germline ends came to 9 bases. This CDR3 is CASSLRSDSNQPQHF. In DNA form, the CDR3 reads TGTGCCAGCAGTTTGCGATCCGATAGCAATCAGCCCCAGCATTTT.

Ten or more counts support this clonotype. The chain links TRBV7-2 to TRBJ2-1, with 10 nucleotides matching TRBD1. The CDR3 covers 15 residues. V trimming: 4 bases; J trimming: 7 bases; junction bases outside the gene matches: 7. The germline V gene has CDR1 SGHTA and CDR2 FQGNSA. CDR3 nucleotides: TGTGCCAGCAGCTACCCCCGGGACAGGGGTAATGAGCAGTTCTTC. Its translation: CASSYPRDRGNEQFF.

In its sample, this clonotype was seen a few times. The chain carries TRBV6-2 or TRBV6-3 and TRBJ1-5, with a weak D call TRBD1 (5 bases). V was shortened by 2 bases and J by 0 bases, with 17 bases between the two germline ends. CDR3 length: 18 amino acids. Germline assignment: CDR1 MNHEY and CDR2 SVGEGT. CDR3 in DNA: TGTGCCAGCAGTTACGACAGAGGGCGGACATATAGCAATCAGCCCCAGCATTTT. Translated: CASSYDRGRTYSNQPQHF.

Notes on this clonotype: A much larger clone lies one base from this, so it may be a read error. The chain employs TRBV7-9 and TRBJ2-1, with 12 bases lining up with TRBD2. The CDR3 length is 15 residues. CDR1 is SEHNR and CDR2 is FQNEAQ in the germline V gene (reference sequence). CDR3 sequence (DNA): TGTGCCAACAGCTTAGCGACTAGCGGGAGCTATGAGCAGTTCTTC. Protein sequence: CANSLATSGSYEQFF. The variable domain in full, completed from reference TRBV7-9 and TRBJ2-1, reads DTGVSQNPRHKITKRGQNVTFRCDPISEHNRLYWYRQTLGQGPEFLTYFQNEAQLEKSRLLSDRFSAERPKGSFSTLEIQRTEQGDSAMYLCANSLATSGSYEQFFGPGTRLTVL.

This clonotype was counted between two and nine times. The J gene is TRBJ1-1, the V gene TRBV7-8, with 7 bases that match TRBD1. The germline V gene encodes CDR1 SGHVS and CDR2 FQNEAQ. The CDR3 is 16 residues long. J was trimmed by 3 bases and V by 1 base; bases with no gene match: 8. The CDR3 DNA is TGTGCCAGCAGCTTAGGAGGCAGGGGGTGGGACACTGAAGCTTTCTTT. Protein sequence: CASSLGGRGWDTEAFF. The full variable domain, rest sourced from reference TRBV7-8 and TRBJ1-1, is GAGVSQSPRYKVAKRGQDVALRCDPISGHVSLFWYQQALGQGPEFLTYFQNEAQLDKSGLPSDRFFAERPEGSVSTLKIQRTQQEDSAVYLCASSLGGRGWDTEAFFGQGTRLTVV.

This clonotype came up many times. The CDR3 here is CASSQVQDRGLETQYF. DNA of the CDR3: TGCGCCAGCAGCCAAGTTCAGGACAGGGGGCTAGAGACCCAGTACTTC. V usage is TRBV4-1 and J usage is TRBJ2-5; 11 nucleotides line up with TRBD1. V shed 1 base and J 4 bases; nucleotides not matched to a gene: 5. Germline V lookup: CDR1 MGHRA, CDR2 YSYEKL. The CDR3 contains 16 residues.

At least ten counts were recorded for this clonotype. CDR3 DNA: TGTGCCAGCAGTTTAGAGGGACTTAGCACAGATACGCAGTATTTT. As protein: CASSLEGLSTDTQYF. This sequence joins TRBV12-3 or TRBV12-4 and TRBJ2-3; a weak D match, TRBD2 (6 bases). This CDR3 contains 15 residues. V was pared by 1 base and J by 0 bases, with 8 bases between.

The table lists this clonotype with a few counts. The gene calls are TRBV11-2 and TRBJ2-4; a weak D match, TRBD1 (7 bases). V was clipped by 0 bases and J by 0 bases, with 18 bases between them. There are 19 residues in the CDR3. The V gene's germline CDR1 is SGHAT and CDR2 FQNNGV. The DNA for the CDR3 is TGTGCCAGCAGCTTAGATTTCCAGGGGGGTTTATTAGCCAAAAACATTCAGTACTTC. Protein product: CASSLDFQGGLLAKNIQYF.

This clonotype appeared a few times. The chain's CDR3 is CASSQVAGGPTDTQYF. In DNA form, the CDR3 reads TGCGCCAGCAGCCAGGTAGCGGGAGGCCCCACAGATACGCAGTATTTT. This chain connects TRBV5-1 to TRBJ2-3; 10 bases match TRBD2. Trimming took 4 bases from V and 2 from J; bases not matched to a gene: 7. The CDR3 extends over 16 amino acids. Germline assignment: CDR1 SGHRS and CDR2 YFSETQ.

This clonotype was counted a few times. The chain recombines TRBV3-1 with TRBJ2-1, with 9 positions matching TRBD2. Per the germline V gene, CDR1 is LGHDT and CDR2 is YNNKEL (reference sequence). With V trimmed by 3 bases and J by 3 bases, 21 bases remained unmatched. The CDR3 has 21 amino acids. The CDR3 protein is CASSHGGRQGPTSGLYNEQFF. The CDR3 DNA reads as TGTGCCAGCAGCCACGGGGGGCGACAGGGACCTACTAGCGGGCTCTACAATGAGCAGTTCTTC.

There are a few counts of this clonotype. The chain carries TRBV5-1 and TRBJ2-5; the match to TRBD1 covers 7 bases. The V gene end was trimmed by 0 bases and the J gene end by 1 base; junction bases not matched to a gene: 3. The CDR3 runs 15 residues. Germline lookup yields CDR1 SGHRS and CDR2 YFSETQ. CDR3 sequence: CASSLAGTVQETQYF. CDR3 coding DNA: TGCGCCAGCAGCTTGGCGGGGACAGTCCAAGAGACCCAGTACTTC.

The CDR3 region has the DNA TGCAGTGCTGAATCCGGGACTAGCAATAGCAATGAGCAGTTCTTC. Translating it yields CSAESGTSNSNEQFF. The rearrangement links TRBV20-1 to TRBJ2-1, with 9 bases matching TRBD2. This CDR3 has 15 residues. Per the germline V gene, CDR1 is DFQATT and CDR2 is SNEGSKA (reference sequence). Germline trimming cut 5 bases from V and 6 bases from J; bases unmatched to any gene: 11.

This clonotype has a handful of counts. As DNA, the CDR3 is TGCGCCAGCAGCTTACCGGGACAGGGGACATCAGGCTACACCTTC. This gives the protein CASSLPGQGTSGYTF. The gene calls are TRBV5-1 and TRBJ1-2; 10 bases fit TRBD1. CDR1 is SGHRS and CDR2 is YFSETQ in the germline V gene. The CDR3 is made up of 15 amino acids. V trimming: 2 bases; J trimming: 8 bases; junction bases outside the gene matches: 9.

The V call is TRBV28, the J call TRBJ1-2; 8 bases agree with TRBD1. With 6 bases clipped from V and 1 base from J, the junction kept 13 bases outside the gene matches. Germline V CDR1 and CDR2: MDHEN, SYDVKM. The CDR3 has 17 amino acids. This chain's CDR3 is CASSNNDLQGVNYGYTF. For the CDR3, the DNA is TGTGCCAGCAGCAACAACGACCTACAGGGGGTTAACTATGGCTACACCTTC.

This clonotype came up a few times. This chain links TRBV20-1 with TRBJ2-3, with TRBD2 identical over 8 bases. This CDR3 is 17 amino acids long. Trimming at V came to 3 bases and at J to 0 bases, leaving 11 bases not matched to a gene. Germline values: CDR1 DFQATT, CDR2 SNEGSKA (reference sequence). CDR3 sequence reads: CSARGILLAESTDTQYF. For the CDR3, the DNA is TGCAGTGCTAGGGGGATACTACTAGCGGAGAGCACAGATACGCAGTATTTT.

This clonotype was seen repeatedly, ten times or more. V is TRBV6-1 and J is TRBJ2-2; 9 positions match TRBD1. V shed 5 bases, J shed 5 bases, and the junction held 3 bases outside the gene matches. Germline values: CDR1 MNHNS, CDR2 SASEGT. The CDR3 contains 14 residues. DNA of the CDR3: TGTGCCAGCAGTCCGACAGGGGGAACCGGGGAGCTGTTTTTT. This translates into CASSPTGGTGELFF.

The chain carries TRBV10-2 and TRBJ1-1; D ambiguous. The CDR3 contains 17 residues. Trimming stripped 0 bases from V and 6 bases from J, with 20 bases between. Germline lookup yields CDR1 WSHSY and CDR2 SAAADI. The CDR3 region is CASSESTSSIEGSEAFF. For the CDR3, the DNA is TGCGCCAGCAGTGAGTCGACCTCAAGTATAGAGGGATCTGAAGCTTTCTTT.